This T cell receptor beta chain originates from a study of Ad26.COV2.S vaccination and SARS-CoV-2 variants. Study summary: The study gave Ad26.COV2.S intramuscularly, once or twice 56 days apart. Study results and caveats: Marked by substantial breadth, spike-specific CD8+ and CD4+ T cell responses were reportedly seen after vaccination. Recipients of either vaccine or placebo displayed similar breadth of non-spike TCRs. Analytic work on TCR breadth and depth might have understated the full extent of total T cell responses.

The method was immunoSEQ multiplex PCR; TCRdb's version includes in-frame clones alone and lacks a portion of them. The sample records roughly 700,000 clones, approximately 88% being singletons. Treatment indicated: 15 to 20 received Ad26.COV2.S at low or high dose, single or two shots; roughly five received placebo; per-sample allocation not given. Following the first vaccine or placebo injection, samples were taken on day 63. Comments on this clone: What it recognizes is unknown.

The sequence was obtained from a person between 18 and 59 years old who received the Ad26.COV2.S COVID-19 vaccine or a placebo. This specimen consisted of peripheral blood, obtained in a trial of Ad26.COV2.S vaccine versus placebo.

CDR3 amino acids: CASSANSGRQNYEQYF. CDR3 nucleotide sequence: TGTGCCAGCAGCGCTAATAGCGGGAGGCAAAACTACGAGCAGTACTTC. V gene TRBV7-9 combines with J gene TRBJ2-7; 10 bases match TRBD2. This CDR3 comprises 16 residues. With 5 bases clipped from V and 3 bases from J, the junction kept 10 bases outside the gene matches. Looked up from germline, CDR1 is SEHNR and CDR2 is FQNEAQ (reference sequence).